Described below is a single T cell receptor beta chain sequence and its context. This clonotype was counted at least ten times. Its antigen specificity is not known. No base quality values were provided; no much bigger clone lies one nucleotide off. Libraries were built with PCR. TCRdb records Illumina HiSeq 2500 as the sequencer. TCR library preparation used molecular barcoding, with unique molecular identifiers applied to normalize quantification of the TCRbeta repertoire. TCRdb reprocessed the public reads (quality trimming at Q25 with fastp, clone calling with MiXCR) and kept in-frame beta chains. Each CDR3 protein gets just one entry, which takes the most common genes and DNA from the rows behind it. The sample includes about 16,000 distinct CDR3 sequences, with roughly 7.8% observed a single time. Together, the top ten hold approximately 34% of the sample. The CDR3 contains 16 residues, cysteine and phenylalanine counted. Of all the DNA, just the CDR3 is kept, 48 bases in frame from base 1. The germline ends are 8 bases apart after V is trimmed by 0 bases and J by 2 bases. Based on the germline V gene (reference sequence), the CDR1 and CDR2 sequences are LNHNV and YYDKDF.

This sample was included in a study of T-cell reconstitution after alpha-beta-depleted transplantation in children (dated by TCRdb to 2016 to 2017). Notes on the research overall: Using TCR repertoire profiling, the study quantitatively followed how T-cell immune reconstitution unfolded in children after TCRalphabeta/CD19-depleted allogeneic hematopoietic cell transplantation.

The study at large found these results: The apparently early recovery of alphabetaT-cell counts about two months after transplant reportedly depended on only several hundred rapidly expanded clones that came from non-depleted graft cells. In some patients, the high TCRbeta diversity seen at day 60 was put down to recipient T cells and intrathymic progenitors that had survived conditioning. The frequencies of hyperexpanded clones fell over the following months, and after one year, T-cell counts and TCRbeta diversity were mostly attributed to newly produced T cells.

This specimen's time point label, interpreted: day 60 (about 2 months) after transplantation. In the paper's terms, the treatment or condition label means: allogeneic hematopoietic cell transplantation with graft depleted of TCRalphabeta T cells and CD19 B cells. The children who served as transplant recipients had been given grafts of TCRalphabeta/CD19-depleted allogeneic hematopoietic cells. Recombination linked TRBV15 to TRBJ2-6; the D gene is tentatively TRBD1 or TRBD2, each matching 5 bases. The sequencing here drew on PBMCs, mostly from graft donor cells, taken 60 days after TCRalphabeta/CD19-depleted stem cell transplant. The TCR comes from a boy in the first two years of life who had a stem cell transplant for Wiskott-Aldrich syndrome, so the T cells may come from the graft donor. The CDR3 protein is CATSRDGGAGANVLTF. The DNA is TGTGCCACCAGCAGAGATGGGGGTGCTGGGGCCAACGTCCTGACTTTC.